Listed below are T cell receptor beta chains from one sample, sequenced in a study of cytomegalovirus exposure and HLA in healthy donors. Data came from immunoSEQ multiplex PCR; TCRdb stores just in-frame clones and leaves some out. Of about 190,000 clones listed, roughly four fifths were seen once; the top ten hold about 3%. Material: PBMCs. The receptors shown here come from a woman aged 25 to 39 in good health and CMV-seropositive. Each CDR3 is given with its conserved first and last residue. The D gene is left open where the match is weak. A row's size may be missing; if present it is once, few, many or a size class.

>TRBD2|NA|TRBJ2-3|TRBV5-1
TGCGCCAGCAGCTTGATGTCTACTAGCGGGAGAGGGGATACGCAGTATTTT
CASSLMSTSGRGDTQYF
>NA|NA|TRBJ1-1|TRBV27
TGTGCCAGCAGGATGGACATTTTCTACACTGAAGCTTTCTTT
CASRMDIFYTEAFF
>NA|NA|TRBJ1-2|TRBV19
TGTGCCAGTAGTATAACGGGGTTTGCCGGAGGCTACACCTTC
CASSITGFAGGYTF
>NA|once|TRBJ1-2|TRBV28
TGTGCCAGCACCCTCGTAGGGGGTATCGACTATGGCTACACCTTC
CASTLVGGIDYGYTF
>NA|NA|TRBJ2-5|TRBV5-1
TGCGCCAGCACCATCTCCCCCCTGGCTAGCGCCCAAGAGACCCAGTACTTC
CASTISPLASAQETQYF
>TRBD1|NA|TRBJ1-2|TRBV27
TGTGCCAGCTCCCAGGGGGCGCAGTTTGGTGGCTACACCTTC
CASSQGAQFGGYTF
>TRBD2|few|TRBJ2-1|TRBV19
TGTGCCAGTAGCAGATGGACTAGCGGGAGGGGGTCAATGGGTATCGCTGAGCAGTTCTTC
CASSRWTSGRGSMGIAEQFF
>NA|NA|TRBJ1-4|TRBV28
TGTGCCAGCAGTTTAACCAGGGGCAGTGAAAAACTGTTTTTT
CASSLTRGSEKLFF
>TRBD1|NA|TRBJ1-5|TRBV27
TGTGCCAGCAGTCTATACACAGGGGGCGAGCAGCCCCAGCATTTT
CASSLYTGGEQPQHF
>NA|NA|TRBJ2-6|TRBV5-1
TGCGCCAGCAGCTTGGAGCACCCCTCTGGGGCCAACGTCCTGACTTTC
CASSLEHPSGANVLTF
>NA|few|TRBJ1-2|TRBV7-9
TGTGCCAGCAGCTCCCAGGAGGGGAACTATGGCTACACCTTC
CASSSQEGNYGYTF
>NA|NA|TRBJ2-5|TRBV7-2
TGTGCCAGCAGCTTAGTTGCGACGGGAGCTGGGCAAGAGACCCAGTACTTC
CASSLVATGAGQETQYF
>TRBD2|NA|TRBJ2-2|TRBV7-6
TGTGCCAGCAGCTCGTTAACTAGCGGGATCGGCACCGGGGAGCTGTTTTTT
CASSSLTSGIGTGELFF
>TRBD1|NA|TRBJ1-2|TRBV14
TGTGCCAGCAGCCAAGTTGGCAGGGGGACCTCTGGCTACACCTTC
CASSQVGRGTSGYTF